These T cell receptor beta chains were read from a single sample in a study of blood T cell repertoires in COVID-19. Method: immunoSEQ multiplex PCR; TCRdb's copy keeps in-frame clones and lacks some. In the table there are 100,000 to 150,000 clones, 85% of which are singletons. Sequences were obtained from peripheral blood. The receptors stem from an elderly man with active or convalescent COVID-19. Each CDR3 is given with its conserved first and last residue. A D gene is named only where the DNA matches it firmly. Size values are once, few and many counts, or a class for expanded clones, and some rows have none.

TGCGCCAGCAGCTTGGGACGAGGAGGTACTGAAGCTTTCTTT,CASSLGRGGTEAFF,TRBV5-1,.,.,TRBJ1-1
TGTGCCAGCAGCTTCGAGCTTTGGGAGACAAAAGCTTTCTTT,CASSFELWETKAFF,TRBV5-5,.,once,TRBJ1-1
TGTGCCAGCAGCTTAGTCGGGACAGGGCAAGCTTTCTTT,CASSLVGTGQAFF,TRBV7-2,TRBD1,.,TRBJ1-1
TGTGCCAGCAGTAAGGAACCAGGGGACGCTTTCTTT,CASSKEPGDAFF,TRBV12-3/TRBV12-4,.,.,TRBJ1-1
TGTGCCAGCAGTTTTACAGGGGTTACGGGCTACACCTTC,CASSFTGVTGYTF,TRBV27,TRBD1,.,TRBJ1-2
TGTGCCAGGAGGGGGGACAGGGGGTCCAATGAGCAGTTCTTC,CARRGDRGSNEQFF,TRBV7-9,TRBD1,.,TRBJ2-1
TGCGCCAGCAGCTTGGACCAGGGTAGCAATCAGCCCCAGCATTTT,CASSLDQGSNQPQHF,TRBV5-1,.,.,TRBJ1-5
TGTGCCATCAGTGAGTCCACCGACAGAAACAATGAGCAGTTCTTC,CAISESTDRNNEQFF,TRBV10-3,.,.,TRBJ2-1
TGTGCCAGCAGCTTGGCCGGGGGAATTGGCTACACCTTC,CASSLAGGIGYTF,TRBV5-6,.,.,TRBJ1-2
TGTGCCAGCAGTTTATCCGGGGTACCCGGGGAGCTGTTTTTT,CASSLSGVPGELFF,TRBV27,.,.,TRBJ2-2
TGTGCCAGCAGCTTAGGCCAGGGGGCGCGTACAGATACGCAGTATTTT,CASSLGQGARTDTQYF,TRBV7-9,TRBD1,.,TRBJ2-3
TGTGCCAGCAGCTTGGATGGACAGTACACCGGGGAGCTGTTTTTT,CASSLDGQYTGELFF,TRBV7-3,.,.,TRBJ2-2
TGTGCCAGCAGTCCCCGGGGAGAGACCCAGTACTTC,CASSPRGETQYF,TRBV12-3/TRBV12-4,.,.,TRBJ2-5
TGTGCCAGCAGCTTAGGGGGACTTGATACGCAGTATTTT,CASSLGGLDTQYF,TRBV7-2,.,.,TRBJ2-3
TGCACCAGCAGCCAAGATTTGAGGGAGGGTGAAGCTTTCTTT,CTSSQDLREGEAFF,TRBV1,.,.,TRBJ1-1
TGTGCCAGTAGCCCAACCTTTAGCGGAAAAACGCAGTATTTT,CASSPTFSGKTQYF,TRBV19,.,.,TRBJ2-3
TGTGCCAGCAGCTGGGGACAGGGAGGAAACACTGAAGCTTTCTTT,CASSWGQGGNTEAFF,TRBV5-5,TRBD1,once,TRBJ1-1
TGCGCCAGCAGCCAAGAGTCGACAGGTTGGGGGAATCAGCCCCAGCATTTT,CASSQESTGWGNQPQHF,TRBV4-1,.,.,TRBJ1-5
TGTGCCAGCAGTTTGGAGGGGATCCATGGCTACACCTTC,CASSLEGIHGYTF,TRBV28,.,.,TRBJ1-2
TGTGCCAGCAGCGTAGGGGCGTCCTCTGGAAACACCATATATTTT,CASSVGASSGNTIYF,TRBV9,.,.,TRBJ1-3
TGTGCCAGCGGACAGTCCAATCAGCCCCAGCATTTT,CASGQSNQPQHF,TRBV6-5,.,.,TRBJ1-5
TGCGCCAGCAGCTACGCCCCTCCTCGGACACCGTACGAGCAGTACTTC,CASSYAPPRTPYEQYF,TRBV5-1,.,.,TRBJ2-7
TGCGCCAGCACTGACGGGACAGGTAATTCCGAGCAGTACTTC,CASTDGTGNSEQYF,TRBV5-1,TRBD1,few,TRBJ2-7
TGTGCCAGCATCGACGGGGGGGCGGATGAAAAACTGTTTTTT,CASIDGGADEKLFF,TRBV28,.,.,TRBJ1-4
TGTGCCAGCAGTGACCCACGGGGGGGGACTAGCGGGAGAGAAGTACGAAGCTACGAGCAGTACTTC,CASSDPRGGTSGREVRSYEQYF,TRBV2,TRBD2,.,TRBJ2-7
TGTGCCAGCAGCTCGCTGACTAGCGGGATTCCCGGGGAGCTGTTTTTT,CASSSLTSGIPGELFF,TRBV7-8,TRBD2,.,TRBJ2-2
TGTGCCAGCAGCCCTGGGACAGGGGCGCATGAGCAGTTCTTC,CASSPGTGAHEQFF,TRBV7-3,TRBD1,.,TRBJ2-1
TGCGCCAGCAGCCAAGATCCTAGCGGCAGCACAGATACGCAGTATTTT,CASSQDPSGSTDTQYF,TRBV4-1,TRBD2,.,TRBJ2-3
TGTGCCATCAGTGAAGAACATCCCAAAAACATTCAGTACTTC,CAISEEHPKNIQYF,TRBV10-3,.,.,TRBJ2-4
TGTGCCAGCAGACCCCGGGACAGGGCCTACGAGCAGTACTTC,CASRPRDRAYEQYF,TRBV7-9,TRBD1,.,TRBJ2-7
TGTGCCAGTAGTGTTACAAGCGAGACGACGCCGTTCTTC,CASSVTSETTPFF,TRBV19,.,.,TRBJ2-1
TGCGCCAGCAGCTTGGGCGCTAACACAGATACGCAGTATTTT,CASSLGANTDTQYF,TRBV5-1,.,once,TRBJ2-3
TGTGCCAGCTCACCTCTCAGGGGCGCAGGCGGGGAGCTGTTTTTT,CASSPLRGAGGELFF,TRBV18,.,.,TRBJ2-2
TGTGCCACCTCCCAGGGAAGGGACACCGGGGAGCTGTTTTTT,CATSQGRDTGELFF,TRBV2,.,.,TRBJ2-2
TGCAGCGTTGGGATTGCCGGGAGTTACGAGCAGTACTTC,CSVGIAGSYEQYF,TRBV29-1,.,.,TRBJ2-7
TGTGCCAGCAGTACAAACAGGGGAGGTTTTTACGAGCAGTACTTC,CASSTNRGGFYEQYF,TRBV27,.,.,TRBJ2-7
TGTGCCAGCAGCTTTGCTAGCGGGGTTAGGGTAGAGACCCAGTACTTC,CASSFASGVRVETQYF,TRBV7-8,TRBD2,.,TRBJ2-5
TGTGCCAGCAGCCAAGGGGGGGGACAGGGTAGGGCCAAAAACATTCAGTACTTC,CASSQGGGQGRAKNIQYF,TRBV7-2,TRBD1,.,TRBJ2-4
TGTGCCAGCAGTCCCCAGGGGGCCGTTTTCGATGAGCAGTTCTTC,CASSPQGAVFDEQFF,TRBV6-5,TRBD1,.,TRBJ2-1
TGTGCCAGCTCACCATGGGGTCAGGGGGCATGGAATGAGCAGTTCTTC,CASSPWGQGAWNEQFF,TRBV18,TRBD1,.,TRBJ2-1
TGTGCCAGCAGCCAAGGGCAGATGAACACTGAAGCTTTCTTT,CASSQGQMNTEAFF,TRBV4-2,.,.,TRBJ1-1
TGCGCCAGCAGCCAAGAAGCGGGAATTCTCGATGAGCAGTTCTTC,CASSQEAGILDEQFF,TRBV4-3,TRBD2,.,TRBJ2-1
TGTGCCTCCCGGACTAGCGGGGCTGATGAGCAGTTCTTC,CASRTSGADEQFF,TRBV30,TRBD2,.,TRBJ2-1
TGCGCCAGCGGACGGACAGGGATATCACCTGGGGCCAACGTCCTGACTTTC,CASGRTGISPGANVLTF,TRBV5-1,TRBD1,.,TRBJ2-6
TGTGCCATCAGTGATGAGATCGGGGCCAACGTCCTGACTTTC,CAISDEIGANVLTF,TRBV10-3,.,.,TRBJ2-6
TGTGCCAGCAGTTACTCGACTTTCGGGATGTATGGCTACACCTTC,CASSYSTFGMYGYTF,TRBV6-5,.,.,TRBJ1-2
TGTGCCAGCCTTAGTGTATACGGGGGAGATACGCAGTATTTT,CASLSVYGGDTQYF,TRBV6-5,.,.,TRBJ2-3
TGTGCCAGCAGCTTGCAGGACAAAAGCTCCTACGAGCAGTACTTC,CASSLQDKSSYEQYF,TRBV5-4,.,.,TRBJ2-7
TGTGCCAGCAGCCCCAGGGGCCGCAACACCATATATTTT,CASSPRGRNTIYF,TRBV14,.,.,TRBJ1-3
TGTGCCAGCAGTTACTCAGCCCCCCCGACAAACAATGAGCAGTTCTTC,CASSYSAPPTNNEQFF,TRBV6-5,.,.,TRBJ2-1
TGCGCCAGCAGTACCGACGGACTCCCCCGGGAGCTGTTTTTT,CASSTDGLPRELFF,TRBV5-1,.,.,TRBJ2-2